The sequence of this T cell receptor (beta chain) was determined in a study of cytomegalovirus exposure and HLA in healthy donors. With 10 bases clipped from V and 6 bases from J, the junction kept 6 bases outside the gene matches. Germline assignment: CDR1 SGHAT and CDR2 FQNNGV. This CDR3 has 14 residues. Vbeta (60) and Jbeta (13) primers were used in the PCR. Clones were read by immunoSEQ multiplex PCR, and TCRdb kept only the in-frame ones, dropping some. This table holds about 130,000 clones, less than 80% found once. The TCR originated in a man aged 40-55 years in good health and CMV-seropositive. The material sequenced was PBMCs. The chain carries TRBV11-2 and TRBJ2-2, with 12 bases that match TRBD2. CDR3 amino acids: CATPGLAGPGELFF. CDR3 sequence (DNA): TGTGCCACCCCGGGACTAGCGGGTCCCGGGGAGCTGTTTTTT.